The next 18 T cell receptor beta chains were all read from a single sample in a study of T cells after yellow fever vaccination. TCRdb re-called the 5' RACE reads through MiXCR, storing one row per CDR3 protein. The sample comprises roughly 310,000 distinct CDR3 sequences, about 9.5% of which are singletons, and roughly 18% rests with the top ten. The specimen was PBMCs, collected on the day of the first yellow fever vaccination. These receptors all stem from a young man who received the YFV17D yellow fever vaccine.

The chain's CDR3 is CASRQPPGEKQYV. CDR3 DNA: TGTGCCAGCAGGCAACCGCCAGGGGAAAAGCAGTACGTC. The V gene is TRBV6-6, the J gene TRBJ2-7; TRBD1 might be the D (6 bases). This CDR3 is built from 13 residues. CDR1 is MNHNY and CDR2 is SVGAGI in the germline V gene (reference sequence). V was clipped by 6 bases and J by 8 bases, with 17 bases between them.

The CDR3 sequence is CASSLRTGGAYGYTF. The CDR3 coding sequence is TGTGCCAGCAGTTTGCGCACAGGGGGCGCCTATGGCTACACCTTC. The rearrangement joins TRBV28 to TRBJ1-2; 9 nucleotides align to TRBD1. Germline V gene data show CDR1 as MDHEN and CDR2 as SYDVKM. V trimming: 3 bases; J trimming: 4 bases; junction bases outside the gene matches: 6. The CDR3 covers 15 residues.

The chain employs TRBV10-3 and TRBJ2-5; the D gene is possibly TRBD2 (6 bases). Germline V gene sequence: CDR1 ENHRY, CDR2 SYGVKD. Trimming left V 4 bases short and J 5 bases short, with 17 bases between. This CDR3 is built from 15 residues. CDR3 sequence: CAISANRDSAETQYF. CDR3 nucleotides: TGTGCCATCAGTGCGAACCGGGACTCTGCGGAGACCCAGTACTTC.

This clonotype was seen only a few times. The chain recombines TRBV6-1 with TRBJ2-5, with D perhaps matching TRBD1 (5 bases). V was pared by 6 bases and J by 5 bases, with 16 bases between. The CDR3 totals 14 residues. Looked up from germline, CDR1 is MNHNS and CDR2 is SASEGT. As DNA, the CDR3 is TGTGCCAGCAGAAACCTCGGTTCAGGGGAGACCCAGTACTTC. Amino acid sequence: CASRNLGSGETQYF.

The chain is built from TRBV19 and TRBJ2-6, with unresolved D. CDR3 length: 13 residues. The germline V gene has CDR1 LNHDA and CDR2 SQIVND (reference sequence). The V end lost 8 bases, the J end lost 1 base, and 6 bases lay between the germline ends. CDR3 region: CASSESGANVLTF. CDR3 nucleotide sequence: TGTGCCAGTTCGGAATCTGGGGCCAACGTCCTGACTTTC.

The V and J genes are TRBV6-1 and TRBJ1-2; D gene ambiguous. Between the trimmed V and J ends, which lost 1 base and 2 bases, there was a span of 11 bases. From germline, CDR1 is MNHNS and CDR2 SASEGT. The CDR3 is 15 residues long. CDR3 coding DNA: TGTGCCAGCAGTGAAGTGGGCGTACTCAACTATGGCTACACCTTC. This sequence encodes CASSEVGVLNYGYTF.

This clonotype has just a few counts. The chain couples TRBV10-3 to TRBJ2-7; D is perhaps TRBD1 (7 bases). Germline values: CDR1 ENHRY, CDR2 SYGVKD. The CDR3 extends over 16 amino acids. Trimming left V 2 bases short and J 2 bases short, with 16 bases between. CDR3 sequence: CAISEPKQGGTYEQYF. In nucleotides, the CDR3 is TGTGCCATCAGTGAGCCCAAGCAGGGGGGCACCTACGAGCAGTACTTC.

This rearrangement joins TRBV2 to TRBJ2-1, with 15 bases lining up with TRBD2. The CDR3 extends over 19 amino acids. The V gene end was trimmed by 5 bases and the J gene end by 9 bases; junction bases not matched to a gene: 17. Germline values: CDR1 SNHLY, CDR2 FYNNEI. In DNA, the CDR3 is TGTGCCAGCAGTAAAGATACAGTGTGGACTAGCGGGGGGGTGGCTGAGCAGTTCTTC. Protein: CASSKDTVWTSGGVAEQFF. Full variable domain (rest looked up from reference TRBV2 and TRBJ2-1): EPEVTQTPSHQVTQMGQEVILRCVPISNHLYFYWYRQILGQKVEFLVSFYNNEISEKSEIFDDQFSVERPDGSNFTLKIRSTKLEDSAMYFCASSKDTVWTSGGVAEQFFGPGTRLTVL.

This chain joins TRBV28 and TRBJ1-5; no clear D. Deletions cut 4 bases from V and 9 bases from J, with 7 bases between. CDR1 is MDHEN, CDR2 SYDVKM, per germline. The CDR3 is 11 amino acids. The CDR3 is CASSSRRPQHF. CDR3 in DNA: TGTGCCAGCAGTTCACGAAGGCCCCAGCATTTT. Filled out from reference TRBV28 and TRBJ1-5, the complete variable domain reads DVKVTQSSRYLVKRTGEKVFLECVQDMDHENMFWYRQDPGLGLRLIYFSYDVKMKEKGDIPEGYSVSREKKERFSLILESASTNQTSMYLCASSSRRPQHFGDGTRLSIL.

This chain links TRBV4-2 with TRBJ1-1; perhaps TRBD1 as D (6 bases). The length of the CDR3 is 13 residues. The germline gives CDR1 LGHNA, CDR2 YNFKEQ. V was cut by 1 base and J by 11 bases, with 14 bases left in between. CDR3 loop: CASSQADSVNAFF. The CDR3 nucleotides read TGTGCCAGCAGCCAAGCGGACAGTGTTAATGCTTTCTTT.

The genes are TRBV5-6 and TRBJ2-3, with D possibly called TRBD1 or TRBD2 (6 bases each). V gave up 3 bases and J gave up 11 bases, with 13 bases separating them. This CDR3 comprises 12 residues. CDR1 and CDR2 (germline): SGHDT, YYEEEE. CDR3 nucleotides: TGTGCCAGCAGCTGGAAGGGGGGAGGGCAGTATTTT. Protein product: CASSWKGGGQYF.

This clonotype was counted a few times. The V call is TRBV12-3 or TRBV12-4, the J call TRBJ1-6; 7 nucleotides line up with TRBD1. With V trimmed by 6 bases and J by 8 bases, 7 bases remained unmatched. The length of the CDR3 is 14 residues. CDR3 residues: CASRAGTEDSPLHF. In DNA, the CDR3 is TGTGCCAGCAGGGCCGGGACAGAGGATTCACCCCTCCACTTT.

DNA for the CDR3: TGTGCCAGCAGCGTAGGGGGTAGGGGGGTGCGAGAAGCTTTCTTT. Amino acids: CASSVGGRGVREAFF. The chain carries TRBV9 and TRBJ1-1; a possible D gene is TRBD1 (6 bases). Trimming removed 0 bases at V and 8 bases at J, with 17 bases between. CDR3 length: 15 amino acids. Germline CDR1 SGDLS, CDR2 YYNGEE.

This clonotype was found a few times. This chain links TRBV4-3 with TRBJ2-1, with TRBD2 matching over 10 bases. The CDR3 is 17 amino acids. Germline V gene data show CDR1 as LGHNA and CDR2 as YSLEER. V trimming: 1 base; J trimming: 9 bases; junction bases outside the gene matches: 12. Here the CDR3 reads CASSQGGDSGGFLEQFF. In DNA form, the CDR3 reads TGCGCCAGCAGCCAAGGGGGCGATAGCGGGGGGTTTCTTGAGCAGTTCTTC.

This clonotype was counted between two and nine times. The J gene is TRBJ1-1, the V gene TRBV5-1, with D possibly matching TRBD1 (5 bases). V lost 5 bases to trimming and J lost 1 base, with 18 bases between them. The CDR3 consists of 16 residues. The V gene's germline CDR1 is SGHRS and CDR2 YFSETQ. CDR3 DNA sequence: TGCGCCAGCAGTCACCGGGGGGGACTAGGGAACACTGAAGCTTTCTTT. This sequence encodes CASSHRGGLGNTEAFF.

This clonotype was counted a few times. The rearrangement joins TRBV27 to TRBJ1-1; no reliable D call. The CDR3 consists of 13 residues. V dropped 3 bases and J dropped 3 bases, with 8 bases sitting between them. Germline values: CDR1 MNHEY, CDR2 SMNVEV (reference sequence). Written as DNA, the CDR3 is TGTGCCAGCAGTTTCGATGGGTACACTGAAGCTTTCTTT. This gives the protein CASSFDGYTEAFF.

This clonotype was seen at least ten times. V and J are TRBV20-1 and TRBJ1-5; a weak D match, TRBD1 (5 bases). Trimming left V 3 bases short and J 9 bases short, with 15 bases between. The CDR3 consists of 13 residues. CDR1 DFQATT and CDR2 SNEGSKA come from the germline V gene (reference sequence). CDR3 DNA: TGCAGTGCTAGTACCGGGACCTTACGGCCCCAGCATTTT. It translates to CSASTGTLRPQHF.

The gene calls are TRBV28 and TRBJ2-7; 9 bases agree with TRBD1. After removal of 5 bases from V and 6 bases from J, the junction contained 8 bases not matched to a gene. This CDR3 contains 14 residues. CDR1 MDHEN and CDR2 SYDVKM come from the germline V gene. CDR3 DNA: TGTGCCAGCAGTCCACAGGGGGCCCCCTTCGAGCAGTACGTC. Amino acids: CASSPQGAPFEQYV.